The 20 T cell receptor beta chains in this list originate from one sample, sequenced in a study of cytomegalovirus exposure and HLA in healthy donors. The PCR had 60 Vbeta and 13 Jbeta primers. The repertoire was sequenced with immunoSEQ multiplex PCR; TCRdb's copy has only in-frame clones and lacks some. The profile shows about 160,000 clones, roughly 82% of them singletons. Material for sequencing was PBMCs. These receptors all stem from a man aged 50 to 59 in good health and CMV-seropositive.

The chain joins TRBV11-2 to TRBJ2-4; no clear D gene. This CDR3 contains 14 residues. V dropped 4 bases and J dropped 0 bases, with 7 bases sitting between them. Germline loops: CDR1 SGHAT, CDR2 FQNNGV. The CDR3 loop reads CASSSRLAKNIQYF. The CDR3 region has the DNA TGTGCCAGCAGCTCCCGTCTAGCCAAAAACATTCAGTACTTC.

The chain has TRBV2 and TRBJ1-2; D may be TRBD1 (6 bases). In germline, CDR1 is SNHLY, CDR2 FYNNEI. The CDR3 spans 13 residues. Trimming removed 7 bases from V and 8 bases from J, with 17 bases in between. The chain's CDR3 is CASTEVQGWGYTF. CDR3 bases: TGTGCCAGCACCGAGGTACAGGGATGGGGCTACACCTTC.

The CDR3 sequence: CASSLGDTRLTDTQYF. CDR3 sequence (DNA): TGTGCCAGCAGCCTAGGGGACACCAGGCTTACAGATACGCAGTATTTT. The chain has TRBV5-5 and TRBJ2-3; D might be TRBD1 (6 bases). Trimming shortened V by 4 bases and J by 3 bases, and 18 bases separated the two germline ends. The length of the CDR3 is 16 residues. The germline CDR1 and CDR2 sequences are SGHKS and YYEKEE (reference sequence).

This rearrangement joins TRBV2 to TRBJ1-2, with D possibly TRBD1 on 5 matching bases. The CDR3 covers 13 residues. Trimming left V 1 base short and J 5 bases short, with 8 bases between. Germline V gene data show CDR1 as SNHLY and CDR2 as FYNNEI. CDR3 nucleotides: TGTGCCAGCAGTGAAGGACAGACTTATGGCTACACCTTC. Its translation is CASSEGQTYGYTF.

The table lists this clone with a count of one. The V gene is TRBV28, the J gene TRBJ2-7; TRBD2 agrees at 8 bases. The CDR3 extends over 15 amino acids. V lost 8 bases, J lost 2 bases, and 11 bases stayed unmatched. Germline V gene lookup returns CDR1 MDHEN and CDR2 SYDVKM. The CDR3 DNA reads TGTGCCAGCCGACTACTTCGGGGGGGCCCCTACGAGCAGTACTTC. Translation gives CASRLLRGGPYEQYF.

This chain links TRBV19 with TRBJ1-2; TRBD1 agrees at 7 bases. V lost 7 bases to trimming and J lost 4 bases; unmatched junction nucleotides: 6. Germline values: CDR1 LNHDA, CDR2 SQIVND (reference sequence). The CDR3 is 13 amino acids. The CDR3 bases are TGTGCCAGTACCCGGGACAGCCTCTATGGCTACACCTTC. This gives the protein CASTRDSLYGYTF. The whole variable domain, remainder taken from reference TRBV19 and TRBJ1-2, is DGGITQSPKYLFRKEGQNVTLSCEQNLNHDAMYWYRQDPGQGLRLIYYSQIVNDFQKGDIAEGYSVSREKKESFPLTVTSAQKNPTAFYLCASTRDSLYGYTFGSGTRLTVV.

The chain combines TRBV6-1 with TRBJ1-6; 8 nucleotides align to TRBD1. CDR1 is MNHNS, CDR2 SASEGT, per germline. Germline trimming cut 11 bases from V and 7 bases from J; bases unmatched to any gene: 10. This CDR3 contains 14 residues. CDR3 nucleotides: TGTGCCGGGGGCCGGACAGGGTTAAATTCACCCCTCCACTTT. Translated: CAGGRTGLNSPLHF.

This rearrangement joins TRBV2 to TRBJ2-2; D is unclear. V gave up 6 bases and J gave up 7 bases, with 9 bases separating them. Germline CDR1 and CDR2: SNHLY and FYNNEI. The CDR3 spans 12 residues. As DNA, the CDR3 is TGTGCCAGCAGGACTTCAAGCGGGGAGCTGTTTTTT. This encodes CASRTSSGELFF.

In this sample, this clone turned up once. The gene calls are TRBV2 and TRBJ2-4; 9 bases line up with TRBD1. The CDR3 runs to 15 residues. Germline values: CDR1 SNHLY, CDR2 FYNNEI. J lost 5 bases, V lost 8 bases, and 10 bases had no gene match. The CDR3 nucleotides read TGTGCCAGCCGACCAACAGGGGGCGCGGAAAACATTCAGTACTTC. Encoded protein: CASRPTGGAENIQYF.

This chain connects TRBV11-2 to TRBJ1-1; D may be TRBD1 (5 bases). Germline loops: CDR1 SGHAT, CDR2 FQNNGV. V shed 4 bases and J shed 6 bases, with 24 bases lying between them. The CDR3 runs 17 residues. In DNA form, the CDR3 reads TGTGCCAGCAGCTCCTGGGGGGGAAACTCGGCCCGCGCTGAAGCTTTCTTT. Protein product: CASSSWGGNSARAEAFF.

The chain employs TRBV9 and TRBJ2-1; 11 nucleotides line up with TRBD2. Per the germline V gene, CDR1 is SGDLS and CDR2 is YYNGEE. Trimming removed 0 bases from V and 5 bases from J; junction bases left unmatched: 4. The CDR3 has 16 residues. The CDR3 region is CASSVGTSGRHNEQFF. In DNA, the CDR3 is TGTGCCAGCAGCGTAGGGACTAGCGGGCGTCACAATGAGCAGTTCTTC.

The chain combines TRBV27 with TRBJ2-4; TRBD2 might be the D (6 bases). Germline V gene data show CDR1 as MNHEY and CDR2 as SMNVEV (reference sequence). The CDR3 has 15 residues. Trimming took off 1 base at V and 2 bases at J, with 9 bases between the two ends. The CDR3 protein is CASSLLAGSKNIQYF. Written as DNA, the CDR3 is TGTGCCAGCAGTTTATTGGCGGGGTCCAAAAACATTCAGTACTTC.

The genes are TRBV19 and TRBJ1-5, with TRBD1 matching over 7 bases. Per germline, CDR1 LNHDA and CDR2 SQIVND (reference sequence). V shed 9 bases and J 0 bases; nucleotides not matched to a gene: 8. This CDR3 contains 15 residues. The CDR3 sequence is CASGETGNSNQPQHF. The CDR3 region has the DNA TGTGCCAGCGGGGAGACAGGGAATAGCAATCAGCCCCAGCATTTT.

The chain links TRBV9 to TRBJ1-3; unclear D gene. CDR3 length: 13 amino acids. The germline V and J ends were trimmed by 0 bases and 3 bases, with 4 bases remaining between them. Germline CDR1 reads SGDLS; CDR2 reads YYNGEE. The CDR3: CASSVELGNTIYF. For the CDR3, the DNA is TGTGCCAGCAGCGTAGAACTTGGAAACACCATATATTTT.

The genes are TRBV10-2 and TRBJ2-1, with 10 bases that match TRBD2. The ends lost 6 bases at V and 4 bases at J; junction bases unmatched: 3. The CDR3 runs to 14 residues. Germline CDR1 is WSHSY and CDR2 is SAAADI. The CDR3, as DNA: TGCGCCAGCAGGACTAGCGGGCCGTACAATGAGCAGTTCTTC. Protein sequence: CASRTSGPYNEQFF.

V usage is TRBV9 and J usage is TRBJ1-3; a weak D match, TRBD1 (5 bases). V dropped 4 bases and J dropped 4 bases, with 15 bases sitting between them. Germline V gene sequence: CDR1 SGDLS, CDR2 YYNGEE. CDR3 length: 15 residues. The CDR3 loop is CASSTHSGAGNTIYF. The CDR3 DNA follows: TGTGCCAGCAGCACCCACAGTGGGGCGGGAAACACCATATATTTT.

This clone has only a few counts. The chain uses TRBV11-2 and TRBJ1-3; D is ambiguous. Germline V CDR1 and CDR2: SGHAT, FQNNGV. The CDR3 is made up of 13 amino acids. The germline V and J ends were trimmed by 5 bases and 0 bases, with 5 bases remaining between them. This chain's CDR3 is CASSDFSGNTIYF. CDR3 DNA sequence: TGTGCCAGCAGCGACTTCTCTGGAAACACCATATATTTT.

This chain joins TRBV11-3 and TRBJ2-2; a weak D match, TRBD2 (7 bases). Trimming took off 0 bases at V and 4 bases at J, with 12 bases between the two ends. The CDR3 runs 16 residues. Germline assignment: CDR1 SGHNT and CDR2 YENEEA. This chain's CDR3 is CASSLEVGGPTGELFF. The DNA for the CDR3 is TGTGCCAGCAGCTTAGAGGTGGGGGGGCCCACCGGGGAGCTGTTTTTT.

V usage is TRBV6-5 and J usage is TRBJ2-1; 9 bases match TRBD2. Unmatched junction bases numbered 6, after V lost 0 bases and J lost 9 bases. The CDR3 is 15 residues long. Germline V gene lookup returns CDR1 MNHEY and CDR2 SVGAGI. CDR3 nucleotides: TGTGCCAGCAGTTACTCGAATGCGGGGGGGTCTGAGCAGTTCTTC. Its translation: CASSYSNAGGSEQFF.

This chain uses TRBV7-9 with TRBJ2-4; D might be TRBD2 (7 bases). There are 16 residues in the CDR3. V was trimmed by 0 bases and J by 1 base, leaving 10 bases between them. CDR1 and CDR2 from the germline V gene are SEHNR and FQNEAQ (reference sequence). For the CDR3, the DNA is TGTGCCAGCAGCTTAGCGGAGGGGGGGGCCAAAAACATTCAGTACTTC. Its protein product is CASSLAEGGAKNIQYF.